This T cell receptor beta chain comes out of a study of cytomegalovirus exposure and HLA in healthy donors. The CDR3 loop spans 13 amino acids. Germline assignment: CDR1 SEHNR and CDR2 FQNEAQ (reference sequence). Deletions cut 5 bases from V and 2 bases from J, with 6 bases between. Points on this clone: What it binds is unknown.

PCR was performed using 60 Vbeta and 13 Jbeta primers. Repertoires were generated with immunoSEQ multiplex PCR, while TCRdb's copy carries only in-frame clones and drops some. The table lists over 150,000 clones, about 80% of them singletons, with roughly 3.5% in the top ten. General observations from the study: Most likely, a cluster of highly shared sequence variants arose as a sequencing artifact. Analyzed later, most CMV-associated TCR beta chains appeared HLA-restricted.

Sampled while nominally healthy, donors likely had unrecorded immune exposures. Sequencing was done on a sample of PBMCs. The TCR was taken from a woman in her sixties or seventies in good health and CMV-seropositive. The rearrangement joins TRBV7-9 to TRBJ2-2; no clear D. The CDR3 DNA reads as TGTGCCAGCAGCCTCACAAACACCGGGGAGCTGTTTTTT. Encoded protein: CASSLTNTGELFF.